These T cell receptor beta chains were read from a single sample in a study of cytomegalovirus exposure and HLA in healthy donors. Profiled with immunoSEQ multiplex PCR; TCRdb holds only in-frame clones, not every one. The data hold 150,000 to 180,000 clones, with less than 90% observed a single time. The source material was PBMCs. The receptor set was obtained from a man in his late teens or twenties in good health and CMV-seropositive. CDR3s include the opening cysteine and the closing phenylalanine or tryptophan. The D gene is left open where the match is weak. Where a row states a size, it is once, few, many or the class of an expanded clone; other rows omit it.

>TRBV19|TRBD2|.|TRBJ2-1|16
CASSRPLAGGHNEQFF
TGTGCCAGTAGTCGCCCCCTGGCGGGAGGTCACAATGAGCAGTTCTTC
>TRBV12-5|TRBD2|.|TRBJ2-3|20
CASGLVCICGLAGITDTQYF
TGTGCTAGTGGTTTGGTATGTATTTGCGGACTAGCGGGGATCACAGATACGCAGTATTTT
>TRBV27|TRBD1|.|TRBJ1-2|15
CASSPPGTGSYGYTF
TGTGCCAGCAGTCCCCCTGGGACAGGGAGCTATGGCTACACCTTC
>TRBV30|TRBD2|.|TRBJ2-7|14
CAWMGLAGSNEQYF
TGTGCCTGGATGGGACTAGCGGGATCTAACGAGCAGTACTTC
>TRBV7-9|TRBD2|.|TRBJ2-1|14
CASGSGSLNNEQFF
TGTGCCAGCGGTAGCGGGAGCCTGAACAATGAGCAGTTCTTC
>TRBV4-3|TRBD1|.|TRBJ2-5|13
CASSRAGGETQYF
TGCGCCAGCAGCCGGGCAGGGGGAGAGACCCAGTACTTC
>TRBV4-3|TRBD2|.|TRBJ2-7|16
CASSQAPGGESYEQYF
TGCGCCAGCAGCCAAGCCCCGGGAGGGGAGTCCTACGAGCAGTACTTC
>TRBV5-1|.|.|TRBJ2-7|17
CASSLGQGAFETYEQYF
TGCGCCAGCAGCTTGGGGCAGGGCGCCTTTGAAACCTACGAGCAGTACTTC
>TRBV27|.|.|TRBJ2-7|14
CASSLLGVSYEQYF
TGTGCCAGCAGTTTATTAGGGGTCTCCTACGAGCAGTACTTC
>TRBV5-1|TRBD1|.|TRBJ2-7|15
CASSSPGQGSYEQYF
TGCGCCAGCAGTTCTCCGGGACAGGGGTCCTACGAGCAGTACTTC
>TRBV27|TRBD2|once|TRBJ2-2|18
CASRPRASGKVDTGELFF
TGTGCCAGCAGGCCCCGGGCTAGCGGGAAGGTCGACACCGGGGAGCTGTTTTTT
>TRBV5-8|TRBD2|.|TRBJ2-3|16
CASSLGVAGVTDTQYF
TGTGCCAGCAGCTTGGGGGTAGCGGGAGTGACAGATACGCAGTATTTT
>TRBV7-9|TRBD2|.|TRBJ2-7|16
CASSPPPAGGTYEQYF
TGTGCCAGCAGCCCCCCCCCAGCGGGGGGTACCTACGAGCAGTACTTC
>TRBV7-2|.|.|TRBJ1-1|15
CASSPTRGVNTEAFF
TGTGCCAGCAGTCCAACCCGGGGAGTGAACACTGAAGCTTTCTTT
>TRBV4-3|.|.|TRBJ1-5|16
CASSQEYVDRFQPQHF
TGCGCCAGCAGCCAAGAATATGTAGACAGATTTCAGCCCCAGCATTTT
>TRBV25-1|.|.|TRBJ2-7|11
CASSTGNEQYF
TGTGCCAGCAGTACAGGGAACGAGCAGTACTTC
>TRBV27|.|.|TRBJ2-2|14
CASSLAGVFGELFF
TGTGCCAGCAGTTTGGCCGGAGTGTTCGGGGAGCTGTTTTTT
>TRBV9|TRBD1|.|TRBJ2-7|14
CASSVGTGRDEQYF
TGTGCCAGCAGCGTTGGGACAGGGAGAGACGAGCAGTACTTC
>TRBV6-5|TRBD1|.|TRBJ2-7|13
CASSTPDRGPVYF
TGTGCCAGCAGTACCCCTGACAGGGGCCCAGTCTACTTC
>TRBV9|.|.|TRBJ2-7|15
CASSVGRHSSYEQYF
TGTGCCAGCAGCGTAGGACGACACTCCTCCTACGAGCAGTACTTC
>TRBV7-3|.|.|TRBJ1-2|15
CASSLGGSANYGYTF
TGTGCCAGCAGCTTAGGCGGATCAGCTAACTATGGCTACACCTTC
>TRBV27|.|.|TRBJ1-1|15
CASSLSGRMNTEAFF
TGTGCCAGCAGTTTATCGGGCAGGATGAACACTGAAGCTTTCTTT
>TRBV9|.|many|TRBJ2-5|13
CASSGSRGETQYF
TGTGCCAGCAGCGGTTCTAGGGGAGAGACCCAGTACTTC
>TRBV6-6|.|.|TRBJ1-1|12
CASSYNGGGAFF
TGTGCCAGCAGTTATAACGGAGGTGGAGCTTTCTTT
>TRBV7-2|TRBD2|once|TRBJ2-1|15
CASSLELAGYNEQFF
TGTGCCAGCAGCTTAGAACTAGCGGGATACAATGAGCAGTTCTTC
>TRBV27|.|.|TRBJ2-7|13
CASSPGHPYEQYF
TGTGCCAGCAGCCCGGGACACCCCTACGAGCAGTACTTC
>TRBV6-5|TRBD1|once|TRBJ1-2|15
CASSPPGQGFYGYTF
TGTGCCAGCAGTCCTCCGGGACAGGGATTCTATGGCTACACCTTC
>TRBV18|TRBD2|.|TRBJ2-7|17
CASSPLTSGRRVYEQYF
TGTGCCAGCTCACCACTGACTAGCGGGAGGCGCGTCTACGAGCAGTACTTC
>TRBV7-7|.|.|TRBJ1-5|20
CASSLVGAGALSYSNQPQHF
TGTGCCAGCAGCTTAGTGGGGGCGGGGGCCCTGTCCTATAGCAATCAGCCCCAGCATTTT